This T cell receptor beta chain was identified during a study of blood T cell repertoires in COVID-19. Study details: Acute-phase and convalescent COVID-19 samples originated in the United States, Italy and Spain. PBMCs, B-cell-depleted T cells, or T cells were the source of the cDNA or gDNA that made up the material.

Source study methods: Estimates of nucleated cell counts were drawn from the amplification of reference gene primers. TCRdb keeps only in-frame clones here, not all; method: immunoSEQ multiplex PCR. The V and J calls and clone size come from that table; D and trimming were worked out from the DNA. Of over 110,000 clones in the sample, around 78% were seen once. Looked up from germline, CDR1 is SEHNR and CDR2 is FQNEAQ (reference sequence). The CDR3 is 14 amino acids. Trimming removed 6 bases from V and 0 bases from J; junction bases left unmatched: 2. The sequenced material came from peripheral blood. The chain is built from TRBV7-9 and TRBJ1-3, with TRBD1 matching over 7 bases. This sequence was found in a woman aged 55 to 70 with acute or convalescent COVID-19. The CDR3 DNA reads TGTGCCAGCAGGAAGGGGGCCTCTGGAAACACCATATATTTT. It is translated as CASRKGASGNTIYF.